This T cell receptor (beta chain) was documented in a study of blood T cell repertoires in COVID-19. Using immunoSEQ multiplex PCR, the repertoire was profiled, and TCRdb retains in-frame clones only, with some absent. This sample carries around 500,000 clones, approximately 85% of them seen once, and the ten largest clones take 3% to 3.5%. Germline V gives CDR1 LGHDT, CDR2 YNNKEL (reference sequence). The CDR3 has 17 residues. The V gene end was trimmed by 4 bases and the J gene end by 5 bases; junction bases not matched to a gene: 14. The rearrangement joins TRBV3-1 (or the pseudogene TRBV3-2) to TRBJ1-1; TRBD1 matches at 9 bases. This sequence originates from a human donor in a cohort sampled during active COVID-19. The sample was peripheral blood. CDR3 residues: CASSPTDARQGETEAFF. Written as DNA, the CDR3 is TGTGCCAGCAGCCCAACCGACGCGAGACAGGGGGAGACTGAAGCTTTCTTT.